This paragraph reports one T cell receptor (beta chain). Germline CDR1 and CDR2: MNHEY and SMNVEV (reference sequence). The CDR3 is 14 amino acids. Losses at the gene ends were 3 bases for V and 5 bases for J; bases not matched to a gene: 6. The source of the sample is a study of T cell changes during pregnancy in multiple sclerosis. Assay: immunoSEQ multiplex PCR; the TCRdb copy retains only in-frame clones and omits some. The data hold roughly 60,000 clones, with more than 90% observed a single time. This clonotype was obtained from a female donor with multiple sclerosis, enrolled in a pregnancy study. The genes are TRBV27 and TRBJ1-1, with TRBD1 identical over 7 bases. The starting material was peripheral blood, obtained in the second trimester of pregnancy. CDR3 sequence: CASSFRQGVTEAFF. For the CDR3, the DNA is TGTGCCAGCAGTTTCAGACAGGGAGTTACTGAAGCTTTCTTT.